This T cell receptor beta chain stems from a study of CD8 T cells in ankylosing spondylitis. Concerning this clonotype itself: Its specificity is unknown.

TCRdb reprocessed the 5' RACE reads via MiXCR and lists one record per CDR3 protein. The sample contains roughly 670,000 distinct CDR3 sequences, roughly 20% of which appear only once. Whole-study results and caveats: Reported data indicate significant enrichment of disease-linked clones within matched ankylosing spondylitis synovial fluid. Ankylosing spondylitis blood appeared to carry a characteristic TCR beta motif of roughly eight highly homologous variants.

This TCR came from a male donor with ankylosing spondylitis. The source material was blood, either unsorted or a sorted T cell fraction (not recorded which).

This chain's CDR3 is CASSLEGALYTGELFF. DNA of the CDR3: TGTGCCAGCAGCTTGGAGGGGGCCCTATATACCGGGGAGCTGTTTTTT. V and J are TRBV7-6 and TRBJ2-2, with a tentative D call TRBD1 (7 bases). The CDR3 totals 16 residues. Germline assignment: CDR1 SGHVS and CDR2 FNYEAQ. V was trimmed by 3 bases and J by 5 bases, leaving 16 bases between them.